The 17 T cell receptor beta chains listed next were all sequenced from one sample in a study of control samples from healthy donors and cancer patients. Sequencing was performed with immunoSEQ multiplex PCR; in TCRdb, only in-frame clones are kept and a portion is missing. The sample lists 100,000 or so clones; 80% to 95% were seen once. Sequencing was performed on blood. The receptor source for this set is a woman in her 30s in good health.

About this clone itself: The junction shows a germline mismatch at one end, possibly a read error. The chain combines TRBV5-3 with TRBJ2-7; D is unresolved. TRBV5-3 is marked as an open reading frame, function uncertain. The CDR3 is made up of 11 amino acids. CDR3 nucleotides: TGTGCCAGAAGCTTGGAGGCCCGGCTTAAATTC. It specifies CARSLEARLKF.

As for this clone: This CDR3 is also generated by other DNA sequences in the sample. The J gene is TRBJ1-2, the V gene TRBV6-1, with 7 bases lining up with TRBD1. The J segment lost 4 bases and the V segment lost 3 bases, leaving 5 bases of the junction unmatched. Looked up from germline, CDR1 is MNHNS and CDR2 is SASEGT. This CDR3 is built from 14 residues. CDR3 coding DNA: TGTGCCAGCAGTGACCGACAGGGCCTCTATGGCTACACCTTC. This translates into CASSDRQGLYGYTF.

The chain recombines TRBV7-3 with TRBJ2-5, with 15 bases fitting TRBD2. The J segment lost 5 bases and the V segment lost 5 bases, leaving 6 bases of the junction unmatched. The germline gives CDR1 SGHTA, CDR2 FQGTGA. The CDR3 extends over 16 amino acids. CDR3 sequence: CASSRTGTSGGETQYF. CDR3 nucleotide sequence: TGTGCCAGCAGCCGAACCGGGACTAGCGGGGGGGAGACCCAGTACTTC.

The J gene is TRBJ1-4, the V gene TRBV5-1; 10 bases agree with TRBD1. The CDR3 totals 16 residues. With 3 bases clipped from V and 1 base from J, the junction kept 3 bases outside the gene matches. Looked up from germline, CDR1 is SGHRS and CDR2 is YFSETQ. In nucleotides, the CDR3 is TGCGCCAGCAGCTACGGGACAGGGGTAACTAATGAAAAACTGTTTTTT. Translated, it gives CASSYGTGVTNEKLFF.

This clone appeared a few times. In DNA, the CDR3 is TGTGCCAGCAGCCAAGTGGCGGGATCCGCATACGAGCAGTACTTC. Amino acid sequence: CASSQVAGSAYEQYF. The chain combines TRBV3-1 (or the pseudogene TRBV3-2) with TRBJ2-7; maybe TRBD2 (6 bases). V gave up 1 base and J gave up 4 bases, with 14 bases separating them. This CDR3 is built from 15 residues. Per the germline V gene, CDR1 is LGHDT and CDR2 is YNNKEL (reference sequence).

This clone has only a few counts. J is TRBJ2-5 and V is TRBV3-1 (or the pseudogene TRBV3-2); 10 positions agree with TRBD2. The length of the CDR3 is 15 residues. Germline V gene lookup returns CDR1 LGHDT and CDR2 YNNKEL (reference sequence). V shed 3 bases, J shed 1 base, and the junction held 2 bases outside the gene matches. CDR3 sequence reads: CASSQLAGAQETQYF. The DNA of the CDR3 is TGTGCCAGCAGCCAGCTAGCGGGAGCCCAAGAGACCCAGTACTTC.

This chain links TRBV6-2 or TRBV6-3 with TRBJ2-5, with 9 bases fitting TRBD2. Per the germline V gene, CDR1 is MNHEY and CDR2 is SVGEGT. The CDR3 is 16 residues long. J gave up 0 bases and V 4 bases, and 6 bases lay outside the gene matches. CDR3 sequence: CASSSSSGANQETQYF. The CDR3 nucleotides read TGTGCCAGCAGTTCCTCTAGCGGGGCAAACCAAGAGACCCAGTACTTC.

CDR3 in amino acids: CASRLGTSGSNEQFF. The CDR3 DNA is TGTGCCAGTAGACTCGGGACTAGCGGGAGTAATGAGCAGTTCTTC. The chain combines TRBV19 with TRBJ2-1; 14 positions match TRBD2. This CDR3 spans 15 amino acids. The V gene end was trimmed by 6 bases and the J gene end by 7 bases; junction bases not matched to a gene: 5. CDR1 and CDR2 (germline): LNHDA, SQIVND (reference sequence).

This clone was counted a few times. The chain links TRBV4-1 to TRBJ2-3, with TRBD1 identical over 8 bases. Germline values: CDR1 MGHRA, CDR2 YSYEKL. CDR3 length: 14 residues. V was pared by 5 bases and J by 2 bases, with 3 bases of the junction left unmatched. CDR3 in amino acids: CASSDRGNTDTQYF. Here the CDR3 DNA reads TGCGCCAGCAGCGACAGGGGCAACACAGATACGCAGTATTTT.

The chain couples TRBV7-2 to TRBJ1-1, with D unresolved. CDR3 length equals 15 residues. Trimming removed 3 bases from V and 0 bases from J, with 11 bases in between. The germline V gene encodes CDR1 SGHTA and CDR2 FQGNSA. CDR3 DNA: TGTGCCAGCAGCTTTTCTCACGTGGTGAACACTGAAGCTTTCTTT. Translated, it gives CASSFSHVVNTEAFF. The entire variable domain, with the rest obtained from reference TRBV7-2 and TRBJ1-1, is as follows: GAGVSQSPSNKVTEKGKDVELRCDPISGHTALYWYRQSLGQGLEFLIYFQGNSAPDKSGLPSDRFSAERTGGSVSTLTIQRTQQEDSAVYLCASSFSHVVNTEAFFGQGTRLTVV.

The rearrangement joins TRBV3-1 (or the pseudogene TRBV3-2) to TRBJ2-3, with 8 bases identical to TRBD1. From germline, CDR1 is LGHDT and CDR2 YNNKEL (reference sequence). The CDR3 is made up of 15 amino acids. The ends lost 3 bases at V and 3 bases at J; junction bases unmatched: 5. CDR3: CASSHQGARTDTQYF. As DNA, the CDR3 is TGTGCCAGCAGCCACCAGGGGGCTAGAACAGATACGCAGTATTTT.

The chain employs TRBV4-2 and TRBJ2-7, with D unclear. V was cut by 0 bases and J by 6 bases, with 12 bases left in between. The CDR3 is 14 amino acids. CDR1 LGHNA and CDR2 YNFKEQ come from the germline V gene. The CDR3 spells CASSQDAPPAEQYF. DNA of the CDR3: TGTGCCAGCAGCCAAGATGCACCGCCGGCCGAGCAGTACTTC.

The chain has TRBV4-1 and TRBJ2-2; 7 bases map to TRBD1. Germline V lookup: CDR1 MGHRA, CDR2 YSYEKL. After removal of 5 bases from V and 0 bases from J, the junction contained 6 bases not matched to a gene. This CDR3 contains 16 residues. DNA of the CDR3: TGCGCCAGCAGCTTAAGGGACAGCGCGAACACCGGGGAGCTGTTTTTT. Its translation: CASSLRDSANTGELFF.

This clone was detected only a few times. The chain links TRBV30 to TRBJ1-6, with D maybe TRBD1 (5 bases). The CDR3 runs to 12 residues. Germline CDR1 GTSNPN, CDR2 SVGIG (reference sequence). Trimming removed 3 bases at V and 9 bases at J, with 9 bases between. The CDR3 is CAWSRVSSPLHF. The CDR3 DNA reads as TGTGCCTGGAGCAGGGTTTCTTCACCCCTCCACTTT.

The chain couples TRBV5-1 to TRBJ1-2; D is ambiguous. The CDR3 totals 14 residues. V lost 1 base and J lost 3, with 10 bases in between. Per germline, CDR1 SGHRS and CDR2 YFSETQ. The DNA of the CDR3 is TGCGCCAGCAGCTTGCGGTCGGTGGACTATGGCTACACCTTC. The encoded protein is CASSLRSVDYGYTF. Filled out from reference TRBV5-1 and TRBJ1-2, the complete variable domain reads KAGVTQTPRYLIKTRGQQVTLSCSPISGHRSVSWYQQTPGQGLQFLFEYFSETQRNKGNFPGRFSGRQFSNSRSEMNVSTLELGDSALYLCASSLRSVDYGYTFGSGTRLTVV.

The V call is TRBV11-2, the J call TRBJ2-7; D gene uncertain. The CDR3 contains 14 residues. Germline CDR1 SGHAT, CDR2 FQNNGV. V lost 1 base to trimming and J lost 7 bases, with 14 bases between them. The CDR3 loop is CASSLGGILGEQYF. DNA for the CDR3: TGTGCCAGCAGCTTAGGCGGTATCTTGGGGGAGCAGTACTTC.

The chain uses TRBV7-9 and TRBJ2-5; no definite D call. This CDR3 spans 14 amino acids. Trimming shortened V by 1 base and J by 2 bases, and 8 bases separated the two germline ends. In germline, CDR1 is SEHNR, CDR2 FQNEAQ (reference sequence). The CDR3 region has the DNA TGTGCCAGCAGCTTAGGTGCACAGCAAGAGACCCAGTACTTC. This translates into CASSLGAQQETQYF.